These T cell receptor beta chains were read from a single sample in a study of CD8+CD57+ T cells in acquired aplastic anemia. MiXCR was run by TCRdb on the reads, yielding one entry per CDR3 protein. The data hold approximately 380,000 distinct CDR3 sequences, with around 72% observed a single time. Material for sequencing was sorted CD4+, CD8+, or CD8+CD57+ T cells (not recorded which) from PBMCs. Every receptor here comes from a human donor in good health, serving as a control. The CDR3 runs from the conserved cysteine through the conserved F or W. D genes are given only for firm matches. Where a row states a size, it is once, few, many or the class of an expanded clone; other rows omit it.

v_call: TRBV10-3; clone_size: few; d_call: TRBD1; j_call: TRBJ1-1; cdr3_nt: TGTGCCATCAGTGGGACAGGGGGGGTGACGAACACTGAAGCTTTCTTT; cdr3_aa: CAISGTGGVTNTEAFF
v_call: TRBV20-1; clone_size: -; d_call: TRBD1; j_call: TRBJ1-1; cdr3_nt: TGCAGAGTACAGGGGCTAAACACCGAAGCTTTCTTT; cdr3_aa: CRVQGLNTEAFF
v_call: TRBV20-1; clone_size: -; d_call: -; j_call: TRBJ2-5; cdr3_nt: TGCAGTGCTAGAGGGGGTGGGGTGGGAGAAGAGACCCAGTACTTC; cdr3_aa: CSARGGGVGEETQYF
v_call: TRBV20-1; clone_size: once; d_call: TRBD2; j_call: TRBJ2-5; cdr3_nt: TGCAGTGCCACAGCTTGGGTAGCGGGGGCACAAGAGACCCAGTACTTC; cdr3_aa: CSATAWVAGAQETQYF
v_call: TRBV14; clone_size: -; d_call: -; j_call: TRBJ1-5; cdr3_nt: TGTGCCAGCAGCTCACAGGGAGGGGATGATCCCCAGCATTTT; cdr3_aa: CASSSQGGDDPQHF
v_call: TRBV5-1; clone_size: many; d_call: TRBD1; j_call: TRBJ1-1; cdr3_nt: TGCGCCAGCAGCGGGAGGACAGGGGCATTGGTCACTGAAGCTTTCTTT; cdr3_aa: CASSGRTGALVTEAFF
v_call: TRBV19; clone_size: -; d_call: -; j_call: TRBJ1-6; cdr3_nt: TGTGCCAGTGGTACCAGCTATGCCCCCCTCCACTTT; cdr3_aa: CASGTSYAPLHF
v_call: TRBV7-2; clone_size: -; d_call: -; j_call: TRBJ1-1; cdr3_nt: TGTGCCAGCAGCTCACCCCGTCCTTCGGGGGAAGGTAACTTCTTT; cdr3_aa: CASSSPRPSGEGNFF
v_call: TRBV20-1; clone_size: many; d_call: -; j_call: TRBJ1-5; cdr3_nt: TGCAGTGCTAGGGCCGGGGATCAGCCCCAGCATTTT; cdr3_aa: CSARAGDQPQHF
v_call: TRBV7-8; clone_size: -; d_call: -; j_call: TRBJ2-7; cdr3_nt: TGTGCCAGCAGGGAAGCAGGGAACAATGAGCAGTTCTTCTTC; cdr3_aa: CASREAGNNEQFFF
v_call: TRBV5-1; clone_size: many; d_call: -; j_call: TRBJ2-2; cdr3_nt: TGCGCCAGCAGTATGATATCGGGGCGGTATGATACGGGCACCGGGGAGCTGTTTTTT; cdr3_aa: CASSMISGRYDTGTGELFF
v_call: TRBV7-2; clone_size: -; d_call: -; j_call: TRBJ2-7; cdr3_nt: TGTGCCAGCAGCCCCGAGACACAAACGATCGAGCAGCACTACTTC; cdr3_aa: CASSPETQTIEQHYF
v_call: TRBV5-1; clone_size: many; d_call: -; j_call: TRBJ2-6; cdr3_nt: TGCGCCAGCAGTCGGTCCCCTGGGGCCAACGTCCTGACTTTC; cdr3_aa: CASSRSPGANVLTF
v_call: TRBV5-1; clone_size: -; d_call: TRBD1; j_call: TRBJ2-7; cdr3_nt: TGCGCCAGCAGCACGACAGGGAATGGCGACTACGAGCAGTACTTC; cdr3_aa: CASSTTGNGDYEQYF
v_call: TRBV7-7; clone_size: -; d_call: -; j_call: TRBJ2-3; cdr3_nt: TGTGCTAGCAGCTCCGACGTTGAAGGGTACAATGAGCAGTATTTT; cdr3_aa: CASSSDVEGYNEQYF
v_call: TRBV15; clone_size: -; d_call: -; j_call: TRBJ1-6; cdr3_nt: TGTGCCACCTCGCGGGGGGGCACAGATACGCAATATTTTGGCTTT; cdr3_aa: CATSRGGTDTQYFGF
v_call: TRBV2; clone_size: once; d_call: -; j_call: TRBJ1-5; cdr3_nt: TGTGCCAGCAGCCCGAACAGAGGGTGGCAACCCCAGCACTTT; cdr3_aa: CASSPNRGWQPQHF
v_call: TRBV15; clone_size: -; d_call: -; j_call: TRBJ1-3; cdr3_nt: TGTGCCAGCAGCATAGCGGGGGCAGGAAATGCCATATATTTT; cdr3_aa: CASSIAGAGNAIYF
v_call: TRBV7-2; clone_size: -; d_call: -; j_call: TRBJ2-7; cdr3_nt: TGTGCCTGCAGCTTAGACGGCAGCTCCTACGGGCAGTACTTC; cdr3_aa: CACSLDGSSYGQYF
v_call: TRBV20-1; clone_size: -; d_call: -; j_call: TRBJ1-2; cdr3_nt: TGCAGTGCTAGAGACGCCCGGGGCCATGGCTACACCTTC; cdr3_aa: CSARDARGHGYTF
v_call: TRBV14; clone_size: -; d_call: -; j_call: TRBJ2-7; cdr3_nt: TGTGCCAGCAGCTCTCTGTCCCCTGGCGGGCAGTACTTC; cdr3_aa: CASSSLSPGGQYF
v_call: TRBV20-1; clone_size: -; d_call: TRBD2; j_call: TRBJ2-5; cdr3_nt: TGCAGTGCTAGAGAATTGGGGCGGGAGACCCAGTGCTTC; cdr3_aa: CSARELGRETQCF
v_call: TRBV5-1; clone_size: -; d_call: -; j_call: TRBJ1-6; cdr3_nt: TGTGCCAGCAGCCACGGACGGGCGGGCGACTCACCCCTCCACTTT; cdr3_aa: CASSHGRAGDSPLHF
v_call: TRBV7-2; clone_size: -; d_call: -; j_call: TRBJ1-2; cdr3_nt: TGTGCCAGCAGCTTAGATAAGGGTGAGTATTGCTGGACCTTC; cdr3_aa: CASSLDKGEYCWTF
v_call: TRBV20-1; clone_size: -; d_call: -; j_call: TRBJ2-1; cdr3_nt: TGCAGTGCTAGGGCGGACTACAATGAGCAGCAGTTCTTC; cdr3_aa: CSARADYNEQQFF
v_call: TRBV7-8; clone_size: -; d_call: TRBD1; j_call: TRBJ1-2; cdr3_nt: TGTGCCAGCAGCCCTTCGGACAGGGGAAATTCACCCCCCTTC; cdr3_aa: CASSPSDRGNSPPF
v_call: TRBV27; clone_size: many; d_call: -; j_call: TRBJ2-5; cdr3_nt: TGTGCCACCTCCCCGAGTTCGGGTGGACAAGGGTACTTC; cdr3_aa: CATSPSSGGQGYF
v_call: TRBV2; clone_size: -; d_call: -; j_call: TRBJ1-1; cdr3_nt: TGTGCCAGAGAAACAGGGCCTGAAGGGGTTACTGAAGCTTTCTTT; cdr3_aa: CARETGPEGVTEAFF
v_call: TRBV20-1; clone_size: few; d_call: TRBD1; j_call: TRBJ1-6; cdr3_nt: TGCAGTGCTAGTTACATATTTTGGGGGACAGGTATGAATACACCCCTCCACTTT; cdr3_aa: CSASYIFWGTGMNTPLHF
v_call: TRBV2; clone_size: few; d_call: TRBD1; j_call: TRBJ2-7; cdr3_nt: TGTGCCAGCAGCTTAGGGACAGACATATACGAGCAGTACTTC; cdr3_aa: CASSLGTDIYEQYF
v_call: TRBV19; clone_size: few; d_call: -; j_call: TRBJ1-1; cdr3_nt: TGTGCCAGTAGTATCGGTCAGGGGAGACATGCTTTCTTT; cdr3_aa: CASSIGQGRHAFF
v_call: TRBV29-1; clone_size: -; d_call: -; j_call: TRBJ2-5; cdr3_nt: TGCAGCGGTGTCCAGGGGCGGCTCCAAGAGACCCAGTACTTC; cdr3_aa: CSGVQGRLQETQYF
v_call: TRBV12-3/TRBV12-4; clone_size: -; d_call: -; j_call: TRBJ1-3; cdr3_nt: TGTGCCAGCAGCCAAGGGGATACGGGGGCTGGAAACACCATATATTTT; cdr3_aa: CASSQGDTGAGNTIYF
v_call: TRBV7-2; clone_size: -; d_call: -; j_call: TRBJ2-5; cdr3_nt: TGTGCCAGCAGCCGCTTCGAGGAGGGAGAGCCCCAGTACTTC; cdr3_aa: CASSRFEEGEPQYF
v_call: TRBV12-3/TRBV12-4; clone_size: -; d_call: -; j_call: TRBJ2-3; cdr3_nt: TGTGCCAGCAGCCAGGGGTACAGCACAGATACGCAGTATTTT; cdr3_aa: CASSQGYSTDTQYF
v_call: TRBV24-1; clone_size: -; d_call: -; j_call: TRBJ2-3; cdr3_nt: TGTGCCACCAGTATTTTCGGGGCTACGCCGCAGTATTTT; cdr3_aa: CATSIFGATPQYF
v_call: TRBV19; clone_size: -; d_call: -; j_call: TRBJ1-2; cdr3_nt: TGTGCCAGTACCGTCTCGGGTACAGGCCTCTATGGCTACACCTTC; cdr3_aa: CASTVSGTGLYGYTF
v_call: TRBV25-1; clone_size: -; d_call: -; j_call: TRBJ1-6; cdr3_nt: TGTGCCAGCAGGCAGGTTAATAATTCACCCCTCCACTTT; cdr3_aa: CASRQVNNSPLHF
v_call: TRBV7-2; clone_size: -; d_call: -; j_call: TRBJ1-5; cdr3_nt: TGTGCCAGCAGCCTAGCGGGGACCACTGAAGCTTTCTTTCATTTT; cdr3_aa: CASSLAGTTEAFFHF
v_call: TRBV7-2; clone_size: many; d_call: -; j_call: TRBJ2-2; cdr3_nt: TGTGCCAGCAGCTTAGTCGCTTCCGGGGAGCTGTTTTTT; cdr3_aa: CASSLVASGELFF
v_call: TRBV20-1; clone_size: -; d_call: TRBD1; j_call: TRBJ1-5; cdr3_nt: TGCAGTGCTCAACAGACAGGGAAAGGCTATCAGCCCCAGCATTTT; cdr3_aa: CSAQQTGKGYQPQHF
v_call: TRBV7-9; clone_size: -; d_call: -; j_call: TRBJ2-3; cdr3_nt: TGTGCCAGCAGCCCAGGGTGGGATACGCAGTATTTT; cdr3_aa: CASSPGWDTQYF
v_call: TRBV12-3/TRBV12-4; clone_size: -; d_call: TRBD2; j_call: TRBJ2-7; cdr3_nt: TGTGCCAGCACCCTTTTAGCGGGAGACTCGTCTGAGCAGTACTTC; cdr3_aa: CASTLLAGDSSEQYF
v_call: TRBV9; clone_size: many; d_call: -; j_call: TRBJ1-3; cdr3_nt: TGTGCCAGCAGCGTAGGGCAGCGCTCTGGAAACACCATATATTTT; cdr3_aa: CASSVGQRSGNTIYF
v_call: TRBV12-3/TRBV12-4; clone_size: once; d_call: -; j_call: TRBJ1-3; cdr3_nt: TGTGCCAGCAGTTTTACCTCTGGAAACACCATATATTTT; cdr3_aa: CASSFTSGNTIYF
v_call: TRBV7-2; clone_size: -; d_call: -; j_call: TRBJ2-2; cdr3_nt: TGTGCCAGCAGCCGGCAGGGGGGATACTCCGGGCTGCTGTTTTTT; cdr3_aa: CASSRQGGYSGLLFF
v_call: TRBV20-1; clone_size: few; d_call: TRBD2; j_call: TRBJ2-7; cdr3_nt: TGCAGTGCCAGCGGGAGACAGTTATCCTACGAGCAGTACTTC; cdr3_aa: CSASGRQLSYEQYF
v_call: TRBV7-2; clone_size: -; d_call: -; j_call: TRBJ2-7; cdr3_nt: TGTGCCAGCAGCGTGTACCGGGGCCTCAGAGCGTACTTC; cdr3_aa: CASSVYRGLRAYF
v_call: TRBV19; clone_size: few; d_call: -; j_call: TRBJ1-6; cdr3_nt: TGTGCCAGTAGTCCGACGAACAATTCACCCCTCCACTTT; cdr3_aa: CASSPTNNSPLHF
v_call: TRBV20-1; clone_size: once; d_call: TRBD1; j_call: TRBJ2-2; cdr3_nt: TGCAGTGCGACGCGACAGGGCAGCTCCTCCGGGGAGCTGTTTTTT; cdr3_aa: CSATRQGSSSGELFF
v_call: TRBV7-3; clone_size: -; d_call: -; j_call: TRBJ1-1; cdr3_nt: TGTGCCAGCAGCGTGTCTTGGTGGAACACTGCAGCTTTTTTT; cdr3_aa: CASSVSWWNTAAFF
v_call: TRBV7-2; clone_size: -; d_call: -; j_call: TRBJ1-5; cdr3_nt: TGTGCCAGCAGCTCATCGCCAAGGAGCAGTCAGCCCCAGCATTTT; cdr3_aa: CASSSSPRSSQPQHF
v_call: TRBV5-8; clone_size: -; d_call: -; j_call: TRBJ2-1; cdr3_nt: TGTGCCAGCAGCTCCAACGGAGGGGTCGGGCAGTTCTTC; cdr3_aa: CASSSNGGVGQFF
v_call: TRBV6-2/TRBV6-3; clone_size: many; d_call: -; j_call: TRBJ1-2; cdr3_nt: TGTGCCAGCAGACACAAGGGATGGAATGGCTACACCTTC; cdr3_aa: CASRHKGWNGYTF
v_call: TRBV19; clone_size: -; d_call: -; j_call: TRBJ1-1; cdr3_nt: TGTGCCAGTAGTTTTCCGAGACGCGCGAACACTGAAGCTTTCTTT; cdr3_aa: CASSFPRRANTEAFF
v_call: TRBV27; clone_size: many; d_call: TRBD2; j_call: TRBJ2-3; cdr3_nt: TGTGCCAGCAGTCCCTCGTGGACTAGCGGGGGGACAGATACGCAGTATTTT; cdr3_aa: CASSPSWTSGGTDTQYF
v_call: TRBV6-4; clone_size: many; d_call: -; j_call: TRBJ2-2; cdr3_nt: TGTGCCAGCAGTGAAGAAGGGGCTATTACCGGGGAGCTGTTTTTT; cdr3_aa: CASSEEGAITGELFF
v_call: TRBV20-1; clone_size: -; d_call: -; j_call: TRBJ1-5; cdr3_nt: TGCAGTGCCACCCCGAGCGTAAATTCACCCCAGCATTTT; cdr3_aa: CSATPSVNSPQHF
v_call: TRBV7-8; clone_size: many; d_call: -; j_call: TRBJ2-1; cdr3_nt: TGTGCCAGCAGCCGATACAATCCCCCGGGGGGCGACAATGAGCAGTTCTTC; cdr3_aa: CASSRYNPPGGDNEQFF